This T cell receptor beta chain was observed in a study of blood T cell repertoires in COVID-19. Study at large: Some COVID-19 samples were acute and others convalescent; all came from the United States, Italy and Spain. T cells, B-cell-depleted T cells, or PBMCs provided the cDNA or gDNA that served as material.

Authors' data handling: It was from reference gene primer amplification that nucleated cell counts were estimated. Using immunoSEQ multiplex PCR, the repertoire was profiled, and TCRdb retains in-frame clones only, with some absent. From that table come the V and J calls and clone size; the DNA was used to work out D and trimming. Found here are 200,000 to 250,000 clones, roughly 88% of them singletons; the top ten hold around 1.5%. CDR3 length: 14 residues. Germline CDR1 and CDR2: SNHLY and FYNNEI. V dropped 4 bases and J dropped 2; count of bases not matched to a gene: 3. The V and J genes are TRBV2 and TRBJ1-2, with 8 nucleotides matching TRBD1. The receptor was derived from a man aged 18-30 years with active or convalescent COVID-19. The sequenced sample was peripheral blood. The CDR3 spells CASSADRGNYGYTF. As DNA, the CDR3 is TGTGCCAGCAGTGCTGACAGGGGAAACTATGGCTACACCTTC.